A single sample is the source of the 8 T cell receptor beta chains below, sequenced in a study of cytomegalovirus exposure and HLA in healthy donors. The PCR had 60 Vbeta and 13 Jbeta primers. The assay was immunoSEQ multiplex PCR, and TCRdb's table has in-frame clones only and misses some. The sample consists of 210,000 or so clones, 70% to 90% of them appearing once. The material sequenced was PBMCs. These receptor sequences come from a girl aged 2-15 years in good health and CMV-seronegative.

This sequence joins TRBV10-3 and TRBJ2-7; 8 bases are a match to TRBD2. Germline V gene data show CDR1 as ENHRY and CDR2 as SYGVKD. This CDR3 contains 17 residues. The junction had 12 bases not matched to a gene; V was cut back by 4 bases and J by 1 base. Here the CDR3 DNA reads TGTGCCATCAGTGTGGGACGGGGGGGCCCCAAGTCCTACGAGCAGTACTTC. It codes for CAISVGRGGPKSYEQYF.

The chain joins TRBV5-6 to TRBJ1-3, with no clear D. CDR3 length equals 13 residues. Trimming shortened V by 6 bases and J by 4 bases, and 11 bases separated the two germline ends. Germline V gene sequence: CDR1 SGHDT, CDR2 YYEEEE. The CDR3: CASTTRFGNTIYF. The CDR3 DNA is TGTGCCAGCACAACCAGGTTCGGAAACACCATATATTTT.

The chain is built from TRBV30 and TRBJ1-2; possibly TRBD1 for D (6 bases). There are 14 residues in the CDR3. Germline-derived CDR1 and CDR2 are GTSNPN and SVGIG (reference sequence). V was pared by 3 bases and J by 7 bases, with 18 bases between. The CDR3 spells CAWRLRTALGGYTF. The CDR3 nucleotides are TGTGCCTGGAGGCTGAGGACAGCACTGGGTGGCTACACCTTC.

The chain joins TRBV4-1 to TRBJ2-2; D is unclear. This CDR3 is built from 16 residues. V lost 0 bases to trimming and J lost 4 bases, with 12 bases between them. The germline V gene has CDR1 MGHRA and CDR2 YSYEKL. CDR3 nucleotide sequence: TGCGCCAGCAGCCAAGAAGCTCCCCACGTCACCGGGGAGCTGTTTTTT. The encoded protein is CASSQEAPHVTGELFF.

V usage is TRBV30 and J usage is TRBJ1-1; no clear D gene. Trimming pared 3 bases from V and 1 base from J, leaving 9 bases between. This CDR3 region has 13 residues. Germline V gene sequence: CDR1 GTSNPN, CDR2 SVGIG (reference sequence). CDR3 in DNA: TGTGCCTGGAGCCGGACTGGGAACACTGAAGCTTTCTTT. This translates into CAWSRTGNTEAFF.

This rearrangement joins TRBV6-4 to TRBJ2-3, with D maybe TRBD2 (5 bases). CDR1 is MRHNA, CDR2 SNTAGT, per germline. V dropped 2 bases and J dropped 2 bases, with 14 bases sitting between them. The CDR3 extends over 16 amino acids. CDR3 amino acids: CASSDEASRHTDTQYF. CDR3 DNA sequence: TGTGCCAGCAGTGACGAGGCTAGCCGACACACAGATACGCAGTATTTT.

The chain employs TRBV5-6 and TRBJ2-5, with 8 bases that match TRBD2. The CDR3 has 14 amino acids. J was trimmed by 1 base and V by 7 bases; bases with no gene match: 6. CDR1 and CDR2 (germline): SGHDT, YYEEEE. CDR3 nucleotides: TGTGCCAGCGGAGCGGGGGAGGGCCAAGAGACCCAGTACTTC. Translated, it gives CASGAGEGQETQYF.

The chain has TRBV10-2 and TRBJ1-2, with 9 bases aligning to TRBD1. The CDR3 runs to 14 residues. V shed 2 bases, J shed 7 bases, and the junction held 5 bases outside the gene matches. In germline, CDR1 is WSHSY, CDR2 SAAADI. The CDR3 nucleotides read TGCGCCAGCAGTGAGAGGGACAGGGCAAGTGGCTACACCTTC. Amino acid sequence: CASSERDRASGYTF.